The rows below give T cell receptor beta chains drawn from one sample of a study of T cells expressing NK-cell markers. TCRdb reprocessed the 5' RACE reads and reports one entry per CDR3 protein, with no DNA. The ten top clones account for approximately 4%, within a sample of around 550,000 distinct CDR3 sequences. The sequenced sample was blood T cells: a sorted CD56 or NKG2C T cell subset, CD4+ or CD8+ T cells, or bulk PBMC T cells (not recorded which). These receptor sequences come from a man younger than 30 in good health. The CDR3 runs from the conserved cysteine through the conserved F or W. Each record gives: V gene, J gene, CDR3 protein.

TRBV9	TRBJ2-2	CASSVLGTELGSGELFF
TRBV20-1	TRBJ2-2	CSATSGHGELFF
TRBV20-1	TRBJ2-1	CSAAPPGGGNEQFF
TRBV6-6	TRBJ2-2	CASSPPRDTGELFF
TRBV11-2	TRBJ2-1	CASSPNGQVVGDEQFF
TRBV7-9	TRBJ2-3	CASRPELSTDTQYF
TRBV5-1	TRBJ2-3	CASNRLASGSDTQYF
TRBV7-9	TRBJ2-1	CASSSTDRADNEQFF
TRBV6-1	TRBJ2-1	CARDKGAPYNEQFF
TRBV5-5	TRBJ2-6	CASRLRQGPFPGANVLTF
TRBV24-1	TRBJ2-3	CATSDTVPEGLYTQYF
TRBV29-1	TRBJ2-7	CSVALRLAESLEQYF
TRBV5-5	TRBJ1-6	CASSLQGDSPLHF
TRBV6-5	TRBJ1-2	CASRVGQVSGYTF
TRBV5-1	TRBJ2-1	CASSWKGTGDPTSGSRNEQFF
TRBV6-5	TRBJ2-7	CASSFLQGREQYF
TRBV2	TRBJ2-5	CASTGTPGSQYF
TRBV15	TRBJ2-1	CATSSSGLYYNEQFF
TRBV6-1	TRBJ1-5	CASSVETGGAQPQHF
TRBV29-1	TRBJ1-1	CSVDLGTGNTEAFF
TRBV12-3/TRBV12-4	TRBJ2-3	CASSLLVAGGGDTQYF
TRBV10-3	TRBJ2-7	CAISERLAGYEQYF
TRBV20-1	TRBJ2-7	CSAPGTSSQQYF
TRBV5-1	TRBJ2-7	CASSPQVNSYEQYF
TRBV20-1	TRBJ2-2	CSAKLSTGELFF
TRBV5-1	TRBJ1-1	CASQPSGTGDIEAFF
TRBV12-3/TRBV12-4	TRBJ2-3	CASSLAGRGADTQYF
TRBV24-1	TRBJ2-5	CATSEPGTNLETQYF
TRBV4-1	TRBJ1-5	CASSQDWGSRQPQHF
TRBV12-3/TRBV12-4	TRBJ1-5	CASRDGGVNQPQHF
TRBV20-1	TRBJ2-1	CSAVLAGKANEQFF
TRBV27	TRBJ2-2	CASSFRTSGSPNTGELFF
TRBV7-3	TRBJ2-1	CASSPNRAEQFF
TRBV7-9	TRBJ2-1	CASRGIAGENNEQFF
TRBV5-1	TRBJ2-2	CASSWGTSASNTGELFF
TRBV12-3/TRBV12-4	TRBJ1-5	CASTQGGGYSQPQHF
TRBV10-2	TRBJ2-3	CASSKRVPTDTQYF
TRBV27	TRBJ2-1	CASSSNPPPWGSYNEQFF
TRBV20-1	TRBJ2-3	CSVQGDPNTQYF
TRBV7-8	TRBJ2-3	CASSFTGTSGETQYF
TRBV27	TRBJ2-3	CASSLGTAPEHQITDTQYF